This T cell receptor beta chain derives from a study of identical twins. J lost 8 bases, V lost 4 bases, and 11 bases had no gene match. The CDR3 contains 15 residues. The germline CDR1 and CDR2 sequences are MNHNY and SVGAGI (reference sequence). Carrying unique molecular identifiers, the cDNA also gained a universal primer site through template switching. TCRdb passed the 5' RACE reads through MiXCR, listing each CDR3 protein once. This sample yields around 95,000 distinct CDR3 sequences, of which under 6.5% are seen a single time; approximately 12% belongs to the top ten. This clonotype was recorded many times.

The specimen was memory T cells sorted from blood. The chain employs TRBV6-6 and TRBJ2-1, with 7 bases that match TRBD2. The sequence was obtained from a woman between 50 and 59 years old in good health. CDR3: CASSSQAGIGYEQFF. The CDR3, as DNA: TGTGCCAGCAGTTCCCAAGCGGGAATTGGGTATGAGCAGTTCTTC.